The 16 T cell receptor beta chains below come from one sample, sequenced in a study of beta chain features in type 1 diabetes. The investigators reverse transcribed all of the isolated RNA, so they sequenced expressed TCRB transcripts. Clones were sequenced by immunoSEQ multiplex PCR, and TCRdb holds only the in-frame ones, with some missing. This sample has some 150,000 clones, with 9.2% found just once. Specimen: central memory CD4+ T cells from blood. These receptors came from a man younger than 35 in good health.

The CDR3, as DNA: TGTGCCACCCGACAGGAGAAAAAAGCCAAAAACATTCAGTACTTC. Protein sequence: CATRQEKKAKNIQYF. The V gene is TRBV21-1, the J gene TRBJ2-4; the table assigns TRBD1, which was not confirmed against the DNA. TRBV21-1 is a listed pseudogene. The CDR3 sequence is 15 residues long.

The chain has TRBV27 and TRBJ1-2; D remains unclear. Trimming removed 2 bases at V and 2 bases at J, with 12 bases between. This CDR3 comprises 15 residues. Germline assignment: CDR1 MNHEY and CDR2 SMNVEV (reference sequence). CDR3 residues: CASSLSGLYNYGYTF. The CDR3 nucleotides are TGTGCCAGCAGTTTAAGTGGACTTTACAACTATGGCTACACCTTC.

This clone was counted only a few times. The J gene is TRBJ2-7, the V gene TRBV27, with TRBD2 matching over 7 bases. The ends lost 4 bases at V and 0 bases at J; junction bases unmatched: 9. This CDR3 is built from 16 residues. Germline CDR1 and CDR2: MNHEY and SMNVEV (reference sequence). Written as DNA, the CDR3 is TGTGCCAGCAGTTCACCCTCTAGCGGCAGCTCCTACGAGCAGTACTTC. It is translated as CASSSPSSGSSYEQYF.

As regards this clone: Other DNA sequences of this sample code for an identical CDR3. The chain couples TRBV4-1 to TRBJ2-1; TRBD2 matches 9 bases. CDR1 and CDR2 from the germline V gene are MGHRA and YSYEKL. Losses at the gene ends were 1 base for V and 4 bases for J; bases not matched to a gene: 5. The CDR3 sequence is 16 residues long. CDR3 DNA: TGCGCCAGCAGCCAAGTCGGTAGCGGGGGTTACAATGAGCAGTTCTTC. Its protein is CASSQVGSGGYNEQFF.

The J gene is TRBJ1-5, the V gene TRBV6-5; D might be TRBD1 (5 bases). Germline CDR1 is MNHEY and CDR2 is SVGAGI. The CDR3 has 14 amino acids. Trimming left V 8 bases short and J 2 bases short, with 13 bases between. The CDR3: CASGPRQRNQPQHF. In nucleotides, the CDR3 is TGTGCCAGCGGGCCCCGACAGCGCAATCAGCCCCAGCATTTT.

V gene TRBV30 combines with J gene TRBJ1-2; tentative D call: TRBD1 (5 bases). Looked up from germline, CDR1 is GTSNPN and CDR2 is SVGIG (reference sequence). V lost 2 bases, J lost 2 bases, and 9 bases lay in between. The CDR3 length is 13 residues. CDR3 amino acids: CAWSMTANYGYTF. The CDR3 DNA is TGTGCCTGGAGTATGACAGCGAACTATGGCTACACCTTC.

This clone came up a few times. The V and J genes are TRBV27 and TRBJ2-7; 7 bases match TRBD1. This CDR3 contains 15 residues. The germline CDR1 and CDR2 sequences are MNHEY and SMNVEV (reference sequence). V lost 5 bases to trimming and J lost 0 bases; unmatched junction nucleotides: 7. In nucleotides, the CDR3 is TGTGCCAGCAGTCGGACAGGAGAGAGCTCCTACGAGCAGTACTTC. Encoded protein: CASSRTGESSYEQYF.

The rearrangement joins TRBV6-5 to TRBJ2-7; D possibly corresponds to TRBD1 (5 bases). The length of the CDR3 is 13 residues. The ends were cut back, 8 bases at V and 3 bases at J, with 14 bases in the middle. Per the germline V gene, CDR1 is MNHEY and CDR2 is SVGAGI. The CDR3 DNA reads as TGTGCCAGCGTCCGGCAGGGTGGCTACGAGCAGTACTTC. Translation: CASVRQGGYEQYF.

This clone has more than one count but fewer than ten. The gene calls are TRBV7-9 and TRBJ2-5, with 8 bases fitting TRBD1. The germline V gene has CDR1 SEHNR and CDR2 FQNEAQ (reference sequence). The junction had 7 bases not matched to a gene; V was cut back by 5 bases and J by 5 bases. The CDR3 has 14 amino acids. The CDR3 DNA sequence: TGTGCCAGCAGCCCCGGACAGGGCGGCGAGACCCAGTACTTC. It encodes CASSPGQGGETQYF. Complete variable domain (other parts from reference TRBV7-9 and TRBJ2-5): DTGVSQNPRHKITKRGQNVTFRCDPISEHNRLYWYRQTLGQGPEFLTYFQNEAQLEKSRLLSDRFSAERPKGSFSTLEIQRTEQGDSAMYLCASSPGQGGETQYFGPGTRLLVL.

The chain employs TRBV25-1 and TRBJ1-2; tentatively, D is TRBD1 (5 bases). This CDR3 has 13 residues. Germline V gives CDR1 MGHDK, CDR2 SYGVNS. V lost 9 bases and J lost 7, with 18 bases in between. The CDR3 sequence is CASSLGRGGGYTF. DNA for the CDR3: TGTGCCAGTAGTTTGGGGCGCGGCGGTGGCTACACCTTC.

This clone came up a few times. The genes are TRBV7-8 and TRBJ2-3; D may be TRBD1 (6 bases). This CDR3 contains 12 residues. V lost 6 bases and J 10 bases, leaving 14 bases between the germline ends. In germline, CDR1 is SGHVS, CDR2 FQNEAQ. The CDR3 bases are TGTGCCAGCAGTACAGTGGGGGCTGCGCAGTATTTT. Protein sequence: CASSTVGAAQYF.

In this sample, this clone turned up a few times. The chain joins TRBV2 to TRBJ1-6; 8 nucleotides match TRBD1. This CDR3 has 17 amino acids. V lost 6 bases and J lost 1; bases outside the gene matches: 8. CDR1 is SNHLY, CDR2 FYNNEI, per germline. This CDR3 reads CASSSGQGGSYNSPLHF. Written as DNA, the CDR3 is TGTGCCAGCAGCTCCGGACAGGGAGGATCCTATAATTCACCCCTCCACTTT.

This clone was counted a few times. The chain links TRBV2 to TRBJ1-1, with 11 positions matching TRBD1. The J segment lost 5 bases and the V segment lost 4 bases, leaving 12 bases of the junction unmatched. This CDR3 has 17 residues. CDR1 is SNHLY, CDR2 FYNNEI, per germline. The CDR3 region has the DNA TGTGCCAGCAGTGGCCGGACAGGGGGCCTGACGAGGACTGAAGCTTTCTTT. Protein sequence: CASSGRTGGLTRTEAFF.

This clone was recorded at least ten times. The V call is TRBV10-3, the J call TRBJ2-5, with a weak D call TRBD2 (6 bases). The V gene's germline CDR1 is ENHRY and CDR2 SYGVKD. CDR3 length: 12 amino acids. Trimming shortened V by 10 bases and J by 3 bases, and 12 bases separated the two germline ends. CDR3 bases: TGTGCCACCGGGACTGAAAAAGAGACCCAGTACTTC. It yields the protein CATGTEKETQYF.

This clone was detected a few times. The gene calls are TRBV6-5 and TRBJ2-5, with 8 bases fitting TRBD1. The CDR3 consists of 14 residues. J lost 4 bases, V lost 5 bases, and 6 bases had no gene match. Per germline, CDR1 MNHEY and CDR2 SVGAGI. The CDR3 sequence is CASSLRGLGETQYF. The DNA for the CDR3 is TGTGCCAGCAGTCTCAGGGGGCTCGGAGAGACCCAGTACTTC.

This clone was seen a handful of times. V usage is TRBV28 and J usage is TRBJ1-5; 9 nucleotides match TRBD1. CDR1 is MDHEN, CDR2 SYDVKM, per germline. The J segment lost 5 bases and the V segment lost 6 bases, leaving 8 bases of the junction unmatched. This CDR3 region has 15 residues. The CDR3 DNA follows: TGTGCCAGCAGAAGCCGGGACAGGGATTATCAGCCCCAGCATTTT. It specifies CASRSRDRDYQPQHF.